This TCR beta chain was observed in a study of blood T cell repertoires in COVID-19. The repertoire was sequenced with immunoSEQ multiplex PCR; TCRdb's copy has only in-frame clones and lacks some. This sample has about 100,000 clones, with 80% to 90% found just once. V lost 5 bases to trimming and J lost 7 bases, with 20 bases between them. The CDR3 has 16 amino acids. CDR1 is SNHLY, CDR2 FYNNEI, per germline. This clonotype was sampled from a human donor with COVID-19, enrolled during active disease. The donor label of this sample is uncertain. The chain couples TRBV2 to TRBJ1-4, with D unresolved. Sequencing used peripheral blood. The CDR3 region is CASSFGDLIASEKLFF. The CDR3 bases are TGTGCCAGCAGTTTCGGGGATCTAATCGCAAGTGAAAAACTGTTTTTT.